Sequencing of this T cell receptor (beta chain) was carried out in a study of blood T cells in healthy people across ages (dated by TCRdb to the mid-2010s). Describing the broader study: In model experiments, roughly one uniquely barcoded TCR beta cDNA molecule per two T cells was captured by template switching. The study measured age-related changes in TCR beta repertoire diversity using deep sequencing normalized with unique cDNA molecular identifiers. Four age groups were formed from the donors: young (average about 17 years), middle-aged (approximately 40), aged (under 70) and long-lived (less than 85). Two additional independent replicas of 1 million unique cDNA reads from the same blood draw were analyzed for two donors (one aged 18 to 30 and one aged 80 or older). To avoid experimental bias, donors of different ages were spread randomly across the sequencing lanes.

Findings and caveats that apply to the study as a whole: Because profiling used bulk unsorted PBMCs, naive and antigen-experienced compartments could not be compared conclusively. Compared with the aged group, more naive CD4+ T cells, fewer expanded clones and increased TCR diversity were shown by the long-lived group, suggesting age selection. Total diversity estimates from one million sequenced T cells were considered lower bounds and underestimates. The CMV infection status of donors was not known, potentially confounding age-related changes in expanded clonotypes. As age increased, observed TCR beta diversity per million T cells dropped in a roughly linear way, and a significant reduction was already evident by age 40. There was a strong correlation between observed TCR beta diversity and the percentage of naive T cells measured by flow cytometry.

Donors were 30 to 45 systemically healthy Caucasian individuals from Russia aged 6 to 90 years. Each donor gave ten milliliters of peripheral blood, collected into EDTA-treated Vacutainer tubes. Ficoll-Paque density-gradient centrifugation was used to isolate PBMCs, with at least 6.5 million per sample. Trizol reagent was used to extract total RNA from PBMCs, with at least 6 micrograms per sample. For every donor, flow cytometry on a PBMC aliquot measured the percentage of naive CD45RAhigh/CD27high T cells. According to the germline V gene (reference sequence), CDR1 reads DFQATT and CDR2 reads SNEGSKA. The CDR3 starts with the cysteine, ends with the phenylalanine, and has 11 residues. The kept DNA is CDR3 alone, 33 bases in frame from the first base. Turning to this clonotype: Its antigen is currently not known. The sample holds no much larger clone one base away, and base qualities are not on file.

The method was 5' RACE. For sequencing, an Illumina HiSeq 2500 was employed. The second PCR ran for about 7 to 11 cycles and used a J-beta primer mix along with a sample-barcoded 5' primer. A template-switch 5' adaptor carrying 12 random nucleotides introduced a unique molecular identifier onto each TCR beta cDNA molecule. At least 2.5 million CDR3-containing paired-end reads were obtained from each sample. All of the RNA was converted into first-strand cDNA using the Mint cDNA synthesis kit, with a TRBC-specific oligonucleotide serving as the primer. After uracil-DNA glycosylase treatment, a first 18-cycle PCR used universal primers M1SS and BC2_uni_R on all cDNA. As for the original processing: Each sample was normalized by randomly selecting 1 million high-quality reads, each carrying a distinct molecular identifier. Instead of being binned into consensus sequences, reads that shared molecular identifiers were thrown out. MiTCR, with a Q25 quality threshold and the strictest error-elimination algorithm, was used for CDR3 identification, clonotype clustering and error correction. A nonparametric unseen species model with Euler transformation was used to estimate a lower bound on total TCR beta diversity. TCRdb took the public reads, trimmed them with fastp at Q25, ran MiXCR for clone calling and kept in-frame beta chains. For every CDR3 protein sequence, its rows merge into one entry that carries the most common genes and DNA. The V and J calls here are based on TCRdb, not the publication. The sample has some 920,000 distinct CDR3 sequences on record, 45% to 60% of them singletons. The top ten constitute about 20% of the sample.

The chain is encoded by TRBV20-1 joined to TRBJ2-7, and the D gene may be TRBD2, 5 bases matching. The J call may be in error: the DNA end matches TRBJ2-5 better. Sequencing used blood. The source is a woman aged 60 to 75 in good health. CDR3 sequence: CSAKEEETQYF. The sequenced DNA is TGCAGTGCTAAGGAGGAAGAGACCCAGTACTTC.